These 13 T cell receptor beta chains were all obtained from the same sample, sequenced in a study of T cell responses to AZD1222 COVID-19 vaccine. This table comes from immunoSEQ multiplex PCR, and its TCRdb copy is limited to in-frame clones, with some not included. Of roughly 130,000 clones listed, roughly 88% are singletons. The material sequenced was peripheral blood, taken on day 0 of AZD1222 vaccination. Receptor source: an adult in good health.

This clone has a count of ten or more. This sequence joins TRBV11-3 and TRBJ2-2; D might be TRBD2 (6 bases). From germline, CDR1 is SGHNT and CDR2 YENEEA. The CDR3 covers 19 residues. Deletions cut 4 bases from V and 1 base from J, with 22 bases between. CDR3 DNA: TGTGCCAGCAGCTCACCTCCCTCTCGGGAGAAAATGAACACCGGGGAGCTGTTTTTT. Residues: CASSSPPSREKMNTGELFF.

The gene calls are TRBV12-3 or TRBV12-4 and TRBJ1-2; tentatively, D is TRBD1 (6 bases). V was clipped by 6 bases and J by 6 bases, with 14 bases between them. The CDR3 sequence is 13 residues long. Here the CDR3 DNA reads TGTGCCAGCAGCCCAGCAGGGGCGCATGGCTACACCTTC. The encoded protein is CASSPAGAHGYTF.

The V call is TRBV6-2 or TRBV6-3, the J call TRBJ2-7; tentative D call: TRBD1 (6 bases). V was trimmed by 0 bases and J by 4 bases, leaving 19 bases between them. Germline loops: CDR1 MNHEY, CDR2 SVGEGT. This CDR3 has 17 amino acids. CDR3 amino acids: CASSYSFQDSLWYEQYF. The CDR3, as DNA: TGTGCCAGCAGTTACTCGTTCCAGGACAGTTTGTGGTACGAGCAGTACTTC.

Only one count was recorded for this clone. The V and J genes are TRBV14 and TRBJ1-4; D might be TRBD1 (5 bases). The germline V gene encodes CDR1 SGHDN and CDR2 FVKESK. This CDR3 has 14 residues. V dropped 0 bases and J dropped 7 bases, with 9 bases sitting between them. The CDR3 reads CASSQDLRGEKLFF. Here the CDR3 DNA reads TGTGCCAGCAGCCAAGATTTAAGGGGTGAAAAACTGTTTTTT.

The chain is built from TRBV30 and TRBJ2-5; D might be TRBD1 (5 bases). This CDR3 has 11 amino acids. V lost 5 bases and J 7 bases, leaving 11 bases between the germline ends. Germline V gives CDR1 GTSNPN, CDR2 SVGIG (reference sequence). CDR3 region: CAWGAMGTQYF. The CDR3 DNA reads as TGTGCCTGGGGGGCAATGGGGACCCAGTACTTC.

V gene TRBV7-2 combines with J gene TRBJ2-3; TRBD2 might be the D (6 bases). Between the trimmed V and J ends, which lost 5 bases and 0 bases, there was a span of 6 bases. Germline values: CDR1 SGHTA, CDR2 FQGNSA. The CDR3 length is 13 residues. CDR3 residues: CASSRESTDTQYF. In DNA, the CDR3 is TGTGCCAGCAGCCGGGAGAGCACAGATACGCAGTATTTT.

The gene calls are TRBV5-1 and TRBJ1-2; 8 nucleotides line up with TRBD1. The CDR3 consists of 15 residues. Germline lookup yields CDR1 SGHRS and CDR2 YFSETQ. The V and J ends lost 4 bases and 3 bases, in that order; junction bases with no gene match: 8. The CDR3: CASSPGQGVDYGYTF. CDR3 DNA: TGCGCCAGCAGCCCTGGACAGGGAGTGGACTATGGCTACACCTTC.

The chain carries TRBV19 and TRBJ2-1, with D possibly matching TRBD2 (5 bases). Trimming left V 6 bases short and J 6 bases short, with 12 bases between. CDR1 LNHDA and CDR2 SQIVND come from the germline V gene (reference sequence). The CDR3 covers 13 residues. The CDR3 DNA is TGTGCCAGTAGCGGGCAGGCGGGCAATGAGCAGTTCTTC. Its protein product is CASSGQAGNEQFF. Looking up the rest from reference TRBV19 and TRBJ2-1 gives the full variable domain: DGGITQSPKYLFRKEGQNVTLSCEQNLNHDAMYWYRQDPGQGLRLIYYSQIVNDFQKGDIAEGYSVSREKKESFPLTVTSAQKNPTAFYLCASSGQAGNEQFFGPGTRLTVL.

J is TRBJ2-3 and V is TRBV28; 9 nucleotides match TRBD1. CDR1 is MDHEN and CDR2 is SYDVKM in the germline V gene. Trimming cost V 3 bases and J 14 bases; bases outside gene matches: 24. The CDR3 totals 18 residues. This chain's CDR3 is CASSLLPPGQGNLRGLYF. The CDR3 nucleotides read TGTGCCAGCAGTTTGTTGCCCCCTGGACAGGGGAACTTGAGGGGGCTGTATTTT. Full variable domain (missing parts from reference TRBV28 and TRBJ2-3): DVKVTQSSRYLVKRTGEKVFLECVQDMDHENMFWYRQDPGLGLRLIYFSYDVKMKEKGDIPEGYSVSREKKERFSLILESASTNQTSMYLCASSLLPPGQGNLRGLYFGPGTRLTVL.

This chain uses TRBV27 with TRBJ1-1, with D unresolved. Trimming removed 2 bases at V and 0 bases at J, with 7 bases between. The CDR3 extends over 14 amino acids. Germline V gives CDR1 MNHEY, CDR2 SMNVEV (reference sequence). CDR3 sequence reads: CASSLGFMNTEAFF. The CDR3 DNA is TGTGCCAGCAGTTTAGGATTTATGAACACTGAAGCTTTCTTT.

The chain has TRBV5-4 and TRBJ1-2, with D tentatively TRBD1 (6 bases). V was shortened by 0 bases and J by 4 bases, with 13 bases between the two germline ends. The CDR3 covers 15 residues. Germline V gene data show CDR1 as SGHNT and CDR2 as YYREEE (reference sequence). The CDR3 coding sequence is TGTGCCAGCAGCTTGGCCGGTGGGACACTCTATGGCTACACCTTC. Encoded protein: CASSLAGGTLYGYTF.

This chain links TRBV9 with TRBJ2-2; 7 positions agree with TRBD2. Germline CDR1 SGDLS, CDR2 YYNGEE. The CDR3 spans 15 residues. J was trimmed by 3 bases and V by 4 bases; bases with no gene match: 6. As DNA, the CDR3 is TGTGCCAGCAGCCCCCGGGGAGGGGACACCGGGGAGCTGTTTTTT. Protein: CASSPRGGDTGELFF.

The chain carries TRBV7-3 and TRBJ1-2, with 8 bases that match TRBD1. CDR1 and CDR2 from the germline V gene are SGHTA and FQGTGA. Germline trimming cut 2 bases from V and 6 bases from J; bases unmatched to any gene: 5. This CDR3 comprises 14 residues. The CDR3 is CASSLRVTGDGYTF. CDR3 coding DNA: TGTGCCAGCAGCTTACGTGTGACAGGGGATGGCTACACCTTC.